This T cell receptor (beta chain) was recorded in a study of graft-versus-host responses after intestinal transplantation. Study context: Recipients had multivisceral, liver-intestinal, or isolated intestinal transplants.

Points from the study as a whole: Recipient marrow showed GvH clones, some seen first in ileum or blood.

Looked up from germline, CDR1 is MNHNS and CDR2 is SASEGT. Trimming took off 2 bases at V and 7 bases at J, with 9 bases between the two ends. This CDR3 region has 13 residues. Researchers sorted proliferating CFSE-low CD3+CD4+ and CD3+CD8+ responders once the reaction had finished. Sequenced by immunoSEQ multiplex PCR; TCRdb stores in-frame clones only, minus some. The data hold 6,000 to 9,000 clones, with roughly 29% observed a single time. The rearrangement uses TRBV6-1 and TRBJ1-5; D is possibly TRBD1 (5 bases). The specimen comprised alloreactive CD4+ T cells from a mixed lymphocyte reaction culture, sampled before transplantation. Subset given: CFSE-low proliferating T cells sorted from roughly 6-day pre-transplant mixed lymphocyte reaction (GvH or HvG direction). This TCR was recovered from a human patient who was an organ donor for intestinal transplantation. In DNA, the CDR3 is TGTGCCAGCAGTGAACAGGGTGACCAGCCCCAGCATTTT. It is translated as CASSEQGDQPQHF.